A selection of T cell receptor beta chains follows, all from one sample in a study of shared clonotypes between healthy human individuals. The data were produced by immunoSEQ multiplex PCR, yet TCRdb's version contains in-frame clones alone and is incomplete. The repertoire holds 1.5 million to 2.5 million clones, with about 95% as singletons. Sequenced: naive CD8+ T cells sorted from blood. Receptors originate from a man between 18 and 35 years old in good health. Each CDR3 is given with its conserved first and last residue. The order of the fields is D gene, V gene, J gene, clone size, CDR3 protein, CDR3 DNA. D genes are given only for firm matches. Where a row states a size, it is once, few, many or the class of an expanded clone; other rows omit it.

>NA|TRBV10-1|TRBJ2-4|few
CASSEGTGDIQYF
TGCGCCAGCAGTGAGGGGACCGGCGACATTCAGTACTTC
>TRBD1|TRBV7-2|TRBJ1-5|NA
CASSEGTASNQPQHF
TGTGCCAGCAGCGAGGGGACAGCCAGCAATCAGCCCCAGCATTTT
>TRBD2|TRBV6-1|TRBJ2-1|NA
CASSEVAGGGYEQFF
TGTGCCAGCAGTGAAGTTGCGGGAGGTGGCTATGAGCAGTTCTTC
>TRBD1|TRBV5-1|TRBJ2-7|NA
CASSWDRGYDEQYF
TGCGCCAGCAGCTGGGACAGGGGGTACGACGAGCAGTACTTC
>TRBD2|TRBV11-2|TRBJ2-3|NA
CASRGLAGGLRSDTQYF
TGTGCCAGCAGAGGACTAGCGGGGGGGCTAAGATCCGATACGCAGTATTTT
>TRBD1|TRBV10-2|TRBJ1-5|NA
CASSGVEEGGSNQPQHF
TGCGCCAGCAGTGGGGTAGAGGAAGGGGGCAGCAATCAGCCCCAGCATTTT
>NA|TRBV28|TRBJ2-3|once
CASSSPGAVTDTQYF
TGTGCCAGCAGTTCACCAGGGGCCGTAACAGATACGCAGTATTTT
>TRBD1|TRBV5-5|TRBJ2-7|NA
CASSLGVGQGMDEQYF
TGTGCCAGCAGCTTGGGAGTGGGACAGGGTATGGACGAGCAGTACTTC
>NA|TRBV5-6|TRBJ1-1|once
CASSLPIGGAGNTEAFF
TGTGCCAGCAGCTTGCCCATAGGGGGGGCAGGGAACACTGAAGCTTTCTTT
>TRBD2|TRBV27|TRBJ2-2|NA
CASSPLGTSGSVGGELFF
TGTGCCAGCAGTCCACTCGGGACTAGCGGGAGCGTCGGCGGGGAGCTGTTTTTT
>NA|TRBV19|TRBJ2-7|NA
CATSDGSGYEQYF
TGTGCCACCAGCGACGGGAGCGGGTACGAGCAGTACTTC
>NA|TRBV7-9|TRBJ2-7|NA
CASRARQTYEQYF
TGTGCCAGCAGGGCACGACAGACCTACGAGCAGTACTTC
>TRBD2|TRBV28|TRBJ2-1|NA
CASSSLGQGGGLAGDGGFF
TGTGCCAGCAGTTCCCTAGGACAGGGCGGTGGGCTAGCGGGAGACGGTGGGTTCTTC
>NA|TRBV4-1|TRBJ2-7|NA
CASSPRTDYEQYF
TGCGCCAGCTCGCCAAGGACGGATTACGAGCAGTACTTC
>TRBD1|TRBV7-9|TRBJ1-5|NA
CASSLAEGAGGAPQHF
TGTGCCAGCAGCTTAGCGGAAGGGGCAGGGGGCGCACCCCAGCATTTT
>NA|TRBV25-1|TRBJ2-7|NA
CASSEGAPIAYEQYF
TGTGCCAGCAGTGAGGGGGCCCCTATCGCATACGAGCAGTACTTC
>TRBD1|TRBV9|TRBJ2-5|NA
CASSVSRDREERETQYF
TGTGCCAGCAGCGTCAGCCGGGACAGGGAAGAACGAGAGACCCAGTACTTC
>NA|TRBV30|TRBJ2-3|NA
CAWSVVGTPDTQYF
TGTGCCTGGAGTGTAGTCGGGACCCCAGATACGCAGTATTTT
>NA|TRBV19|TRBJ1-5|NA
CASTFTGLGQPQHF
TGTGCCAGTACCTTCACGGGTCTAGGACAGCCCCAGCATTTT
>NA|TRBV5-4|TRBJ2-7|NA
CASSLERAAYEQYF
TGTGCCAGCAGCTTGGAGCGGGCAGCTTACGAGCAGTACTTC
>TRBD1|TRBV29-1|TRBJ2-1|NA
CSVETWDRQDNEQFF
TGCAGCGTTGAGACATGGGACAGACAAGACAATGAGCAGTTCTTC
>TRBD2|TRBV19|TRBJ2-7|NA
CASSRLAESYEQYF
TGTGCCAGTAGCAGACTAGCGGAGTCCTACGAGCAGTACTTC
>NA|TRBV6-5|TRBJ1-4|NA
CASGTAGREKLFF
TGTGCCAGCGGAACGGCAGGGCGCGAAAAACTGTTTTTT
>NA|TRBV4-3|TRBJ1-2|NA
CASSQDSRETRYTF
TGCGCCAGCAGCCAAGATAGCAGGGAAACACGCTACACCTTC
>NA|TRBV5-4|TRBJ2-7|NA
CASSLVGQYEQYF
TGTGCCAGCAGCTTGGTTGGTCAATACGAGCAGTACTTC
>TRBD1|TRBV7-9|TRBJ2-3|NA
CASSKGQGVPDTQYF
TGTGCCAGCAGCAAGGGACAGGGAGTCCCAGATACGCAGTATTTT
>NA|TRBV28|TRBJ1-5|NA
CASIPVGVSNQPQHF
TGTGCCAGCATTCCAGTAGGGGTGAGCAATCAGCCCCAGCATTTT
>NA|TRBV7-9|TRBJ1-1|NA
CASSHRPETTEAFF
TGTGCCAGCAGCCATCGACCAGAGACCACTGAAGCTTTCTTT
>NA|TRBV10-1|TRBJ2-5|NA
CASSEGGEGIQETQYF
TGCGCCAGCAGTGAAGGGGGAGAGGGCATCCAAGAGACCCAGTACTTC
>NA|TRBV7-9|TRBJ2-3|NA
CASSPQGPLLTDTQYF
TGTGCCAGCAGCCCCCAGGGCCCTCTCTTAACAGATACGCAGTATTTT
>NA|TRBV1|TRBJ2-7|once
CTSSQGNPSYEQYF
TGCACCAGCAGCCAAGGCAACCCGTCCTACGAGCAGTACTTC
>NA|TRBV5-6|TRBJ2-3|NA
CASTLTSDTQYF
TGTGCCAGCACTCTTACAAGTGATACGCAGTATTTT
>TRBD1|TRBV7-9|TRBJ2-7|NA
CASSLKDRGSYEQYF
TGTGCCAGCAGTCTAAAAGACAGGGGGAGCTACGAGCAGTACTTC
>NA|TRBV25-1|TRBJ2-5|NA
CASSDSGETQYF
TGTGCCAGCAGTGATTCTGGAGAGACCCAGTACTTC
>TRBD2|TRBV4-3|TRBJ2-7|once
CASSPRTSGTNEQYF
TGCGCCAGCAGCCCTAGGACTAGCGGGACCAACGAGCAGTACTTC
>NA|TRBV4-3|TRBJ2-7|once
CASSQDDTGTQYF
TGCGCCAGCAGCCAAGACGACACTGGCACGCAGTACTTC
>TRBD2|TRBV30|TRBJ2-1|NA
CAWSEGGSSYNEQFF
TGTGCCTGGAGCGAGGGCGGGAGCTCCTACAATGAGCAGTTCTTC
>TRBD1|TRBV30|TRBJ1-2|NA
CAWVPPDRMRYYGYTF
TGTGCCTGGGTCCCCCCGGACAGGATGAGGTACTATGGCTACACCTTC
>TRBD2|TRBV15|TRBJ2-3|NA
CATTAGGEDTQYF
TGTGCCACCACGGCGGGGGGGGAGGATACGCAGTATTTT
>NA|TRBV6-6|TRBJ2-7|NA
CASSYSNPPGYEQYF
TGTGCCAGCAGTTACTCGAACCCCCCTGGCTACGAGCAGTACTTC
>NA|TRBV7-8|TRBJ2-2|NA
CASSLAGVNTGELFF
TGTGCCAGCAGCTTAGCGGGGGTGAACACCGGGGAGCTGTTTTTT